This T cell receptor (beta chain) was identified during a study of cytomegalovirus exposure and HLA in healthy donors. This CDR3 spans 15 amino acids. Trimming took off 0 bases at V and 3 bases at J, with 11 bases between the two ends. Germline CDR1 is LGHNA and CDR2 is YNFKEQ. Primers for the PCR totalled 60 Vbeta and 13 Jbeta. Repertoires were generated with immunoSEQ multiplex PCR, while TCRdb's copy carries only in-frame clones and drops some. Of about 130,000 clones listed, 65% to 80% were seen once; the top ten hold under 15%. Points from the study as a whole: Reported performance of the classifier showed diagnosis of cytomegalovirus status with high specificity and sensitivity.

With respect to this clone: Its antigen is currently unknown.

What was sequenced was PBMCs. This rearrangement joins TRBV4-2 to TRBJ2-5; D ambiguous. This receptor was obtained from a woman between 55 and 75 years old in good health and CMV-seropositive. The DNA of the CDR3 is TGTGCCAGCAGCCAAGAGGAAGCGATCAAAGAGACCCAGTACTTC. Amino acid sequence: CASSQEEAIKETQYF.